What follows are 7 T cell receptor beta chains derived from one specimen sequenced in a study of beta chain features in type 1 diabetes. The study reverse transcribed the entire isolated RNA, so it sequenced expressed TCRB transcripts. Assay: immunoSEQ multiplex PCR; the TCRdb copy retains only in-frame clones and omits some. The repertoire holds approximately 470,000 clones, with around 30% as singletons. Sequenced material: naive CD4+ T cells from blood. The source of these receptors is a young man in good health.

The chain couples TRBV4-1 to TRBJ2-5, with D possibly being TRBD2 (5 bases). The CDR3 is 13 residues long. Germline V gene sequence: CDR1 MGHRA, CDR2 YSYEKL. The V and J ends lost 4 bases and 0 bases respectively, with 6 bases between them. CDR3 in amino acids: CASSRGYQETQYF. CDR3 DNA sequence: TGCGCCAGCAGCCGCGGGTACCAAGAGACCCAGTACTTC.

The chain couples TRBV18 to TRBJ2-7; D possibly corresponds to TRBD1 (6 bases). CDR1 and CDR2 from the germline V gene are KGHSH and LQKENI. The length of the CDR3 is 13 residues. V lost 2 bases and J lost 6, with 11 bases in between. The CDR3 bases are TGTGCCAGCTCACCAGGTCAGGGGCGCGAGCAGTACTTC. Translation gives CASSPGQGREQYF.

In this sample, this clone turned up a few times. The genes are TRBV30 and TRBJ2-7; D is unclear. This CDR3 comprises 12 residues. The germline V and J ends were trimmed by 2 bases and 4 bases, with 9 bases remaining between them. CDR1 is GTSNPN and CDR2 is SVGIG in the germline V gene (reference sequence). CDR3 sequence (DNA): TGTGCCTGGAGTCCCGTCCTTTACGAGCAGTACTTC. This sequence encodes CAWSPVLYEQYF.

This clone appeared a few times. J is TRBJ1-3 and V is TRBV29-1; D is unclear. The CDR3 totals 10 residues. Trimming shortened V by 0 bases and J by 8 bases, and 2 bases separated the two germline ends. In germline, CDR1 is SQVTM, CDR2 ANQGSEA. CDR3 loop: CSVEDHTIYF. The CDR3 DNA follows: TGCAGCGTTGAAGATCACACCATATATTTT. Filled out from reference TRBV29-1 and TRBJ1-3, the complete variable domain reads SAVISQKPSRDICQRGTSLTIQCQVDSQVTMMFWYRQQPGQSLTLIATANQGSEATYESGFVIDKFPISRPNLTFSTLTVSNMSPEDSSIYLCSVEDHTIYFGEGSWLTVV.

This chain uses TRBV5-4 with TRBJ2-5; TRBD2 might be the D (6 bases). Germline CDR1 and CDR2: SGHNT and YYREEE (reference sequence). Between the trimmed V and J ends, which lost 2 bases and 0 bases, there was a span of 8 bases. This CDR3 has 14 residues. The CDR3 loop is CASSFRDYQETQYF. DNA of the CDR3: TGTGCCAGCAGCTTCCGGGACTACCAAGAGACCCAGTACTTC.

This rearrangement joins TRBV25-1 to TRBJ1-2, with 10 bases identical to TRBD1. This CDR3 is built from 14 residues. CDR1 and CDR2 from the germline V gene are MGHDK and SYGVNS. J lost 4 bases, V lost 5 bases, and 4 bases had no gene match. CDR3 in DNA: TGTGCCAGCAGTTTGGGACAGGGGTTCTATGGCTACACCTTC. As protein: CASSLGQGFYGYTF.

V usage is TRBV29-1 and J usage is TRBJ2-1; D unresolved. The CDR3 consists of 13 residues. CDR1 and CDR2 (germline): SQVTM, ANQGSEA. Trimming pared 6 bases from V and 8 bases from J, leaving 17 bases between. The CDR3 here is CSVPRPAVHEQFF. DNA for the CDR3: TGCAGCGTCCCACGGCCAGCTGTCCATGAGCAGTTCTTC.